This T cell receptor beta chain was identified in a study of T cells after yellow fever vaccination. General study points: Most primary-vaccination clones reappeared after the booster (about 97% CD4, 88% CD8). Repertoires obtained by FACS sorting could include abundant clonotypes that entered as contaminants from the bulk population.

In this sample, this clonotype turned up many times. Its matching antigen is unknown. The study made its TCR cDNA through 5'RACE template switching. That step introduced a universal primer site along with UMIs. MiXCR was run by TCRdb on the 5' RACE reads, yielding one entry per CDR3 protein. The data contain 160,000 or so distinct CDR3 sequences, more than 5.5% of them singletons. From germline, CDR1 is MDHEN and CDR2 SYDVKM. The CDR3 consists of 13 residues. V was trimmed by 6 bases and J by 4 bases, leaving 10 bases between them. This TCR came from a man younger than 30 who received the YFV17D yellow fever vaccine. The sample in question was CD4+ T cells sorted from PBMCs, obtained 5 days after the first yellow fever vaccination. V and J are TRBV28 and TRBJ2-1; D gene unclear. CDR3 protein: CASSPARYNEQFF. DNA for the CDR3: TGTGCCAGCAGCCCCGCCAGATACAATGAGCAGTTCTTC.